This T cell receptor (beta chain) was profiled in a study of cytomegalovirus exposure and HLA in healthy donors. Broader study findings: DRB1 showed the most TCR associations and HLA-C the fewest in a later analysis, as rates varied by HLA locus. Roughly uniform sequencing depth across donors was assumed, possibly incorrectly. Productive rates of about 87% or about 30% were seen for most TCR beta V segments in an earlier analysis.

Healthy people donating bone marrow made up the donors. Vbeta (60) and Jbeta (13) primers were used in the PCR. Clones were read by immunoSEQ multiplex PCR, and TCRdb kept only the in-frame ones, dropping some. The data contain about 89,000 clones, 85% of them singletons. CDR3 length equals 14 residues. V dropped 7 bases and J dropped 6; count of bases not matched to a gene: 9. CDR1 and CDR2 from the germline V gene are MNHNS and SASEGT. Notes on this clone: The antigen is unknown.

The receptor comes from a man in his forties or fifties in good health and CMV-seropositive. The sample taken for sequencing was PBMCs. J is TRBJ1-5 and V is TRBV6-1; 7 bases agree with TRBD1. CDR3 DNA: TGTGCCAGCACCGTTGGGAAGGGGGCTCAGCCCCAGCATTTT. This codes for CASTVGKGAQPQHF.